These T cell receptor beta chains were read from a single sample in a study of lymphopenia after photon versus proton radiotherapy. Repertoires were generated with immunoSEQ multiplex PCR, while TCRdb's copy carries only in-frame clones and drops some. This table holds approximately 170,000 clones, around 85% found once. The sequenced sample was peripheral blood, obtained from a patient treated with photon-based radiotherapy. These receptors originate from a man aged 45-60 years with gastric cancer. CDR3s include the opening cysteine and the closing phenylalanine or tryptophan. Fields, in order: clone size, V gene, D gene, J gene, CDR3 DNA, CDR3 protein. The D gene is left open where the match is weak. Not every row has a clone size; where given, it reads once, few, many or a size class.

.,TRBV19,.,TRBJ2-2,TGTGCCAGTAGTTGGAGGGCGCCTCCCGGGGAGCTGTTTTTT,CASSWRAPPGELFF
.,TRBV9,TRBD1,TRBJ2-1,TGTGCCAGCAGCGCGTCCCCGACAGGGGGCGGGTCAAATGAGCAGTTCTTC,CASSASPTGGGSNEQFF
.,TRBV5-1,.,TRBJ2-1,TGCGCCAGCAGCTTGGAGGGCGGGTGGAACAATGAGCAGTTCTTC,CASSLEGGWNNEQFF
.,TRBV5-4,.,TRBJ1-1,TGTGCCAGCAGCTTGGCAGGGGCCAACACTGAAGCTTTCTTT,CASSLAGANTEAFF
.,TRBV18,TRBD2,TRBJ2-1,TGTGCCAGCTCACCACGGTGGCTAGCGGCATACAATGAGCAGTTCTTC,CASSPRWLAAYNEQFF
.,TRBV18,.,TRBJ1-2,TGTGCCAGCTCACCTCCAGGGAGCTCCTTGAGGGGCTACACCTTC,CASSPPGSSLRGYTF
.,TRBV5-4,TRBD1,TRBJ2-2,TGTGCCAGCAGCAGGCCGGACAGGGGGCCAAACACCGGGGAGCTGTTTTTT,CASSRPDRGPNTGELFF
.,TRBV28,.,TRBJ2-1,TGTGCCAGCAGCCCACGGAAAGACTGGCTGAGCTCCTACAATGAGCAGTTCTTC,CASSPRKDWLSSYNEQFF
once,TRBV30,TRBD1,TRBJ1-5,TGTGCCTGGAGTGCTCAGGGGGATCAGCCCCAGCATTTT,CAWSAQGDQPQHF
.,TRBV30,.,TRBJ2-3,TGTGCCTGGAGGTTGGTCTCAGATACGCAGTATTTT,CAWRLVSDTQYF
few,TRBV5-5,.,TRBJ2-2,TGTGCCAGCAGCTACAGGGAATACGGCACCGGGGAGCTGTTTTTT,CASSYREYGTGELFF
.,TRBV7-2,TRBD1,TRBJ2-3,TGTGCCACCTTGACAGGGGCGGGAGATACGCAGTATTTT,CATLTGAGDTQYF
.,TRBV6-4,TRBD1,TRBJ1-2,TGTGCCAGCAGTGACTATTACTCCGGGACAGGGGAAGGAGCTGGCTACACCTTC,CASSDYYSGTGEGAGYTF
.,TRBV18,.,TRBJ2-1,TGTGCCAGCTCACCACCGAGGGGCGAGCATAATGAGCAGTTCTTC,CASSPPRGEHNEQFF
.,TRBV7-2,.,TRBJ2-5,TGTGCCAGCAGCTCTACTAGGGGGATGGCCCAGTACTTC,CASSSTRGMAQYF
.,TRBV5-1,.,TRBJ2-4,TGCGCCAGCAGCTTGGGGGAGGCCAAAAACATTCAGTACTTC,CASSLGEAKNIQYF
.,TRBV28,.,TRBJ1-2,TGTGCCAGCAGTTTATACAAGGATTCAAACTATGGCTACACCTTC,CASSLYKDSNYGYTF
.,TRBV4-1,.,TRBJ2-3,TGCGCCAGCAGCCAAACCTCTCGCACAGATACGCAGTATTTT,CASSQTSRTDTQYF
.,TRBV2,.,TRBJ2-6,TGTGCCAGCAGTGATCCCTCTGGGGCCAACGTCCTGACTTTC,CASSDPSGANVLTF